The T cell receptor beta chain under discussion was sequenced for a study of blood T cell repertoires in COVID-19. Study as a whole: Sample material is recorded as cDNA or gDNA derived from T cells, B-cell-depleted T cells, or PBMCs.

Everyone who took part was roughly 18 to 100 years old, and they came from about 25 US areas. Cohorts were determined from participant-reported clinical history. The CDR3 is made up of 12 amino acids. V was pared by 7 bases and J by 0 bases, with 6 bases between. Germline CDR1 reads SGHRS; CDR2 reads YFSETQ. Clones were read by immunoSEQ multiplex PCR, and TCRdb kept only the in-frame ones, dropping some. Of a few hundred thousand clones in the sample, 70% to 90% were seen once. This chain connects TRBV5-1 to TRBJ2-3; D possibly corresponds to TRBD1 (6 bases). Sequenced sample: PBMCs or T cells enriched from blood (not recorded which). This clonotype was sampled from a woman in her fifties or sixties who had been exposed to COVID-19. The CDR3 DNA follows: TGCGCCAGCGGACAGAGCACAGATACGCAGTATTTT. Translating it yields CASGQSTDTQYF.